The sequence of this T cell receptor beta chain was determined in a study of graft-versus-host responses after intestinal transplantation. Overall study: In this cohort, recipients had multivisceral, liver-intestinal, or isolated intestinal transplants. Uniformly, recipients were administered anti-thymocyte globulin induction with subsequent tacrolimus and steroids for two to three years.

With respect to this clone: Its target is unknown.

Study-level results: Recipient-marrow GvH clones were detected, some having first appeared in ileum or blood.

Sequencing was performed with immunoSEQ multiplex PCR; in TCRdb, only in-frame clones are kept and a portion is missing. The repertoire holds tens of thousands of clones, with around 83% as singletons. The material was unstimulated CD8+ T cells sorted from spleen or lymph node cells, obtained before intestinal transplant. The source of this sequence is a human donor who received an intestinal transplant.

In DNA, the CDR3 is TGTGCCAGCAGCCATAGCGGGAGGGCCGGGAATGAGCAGTTCTTC. Translated: CASSHSGRAGNEQFF. The rearrangement joins TRBV4-2 to TRBJ2-1; 11 bases agree with TRBD2. In germline, CDR1 is LGHNA, CDR2 YNFKEQ. CDR3 size: 15 residues. V shed 3 bases and J 7 bases; nucleotides not matched to a gene: 5.